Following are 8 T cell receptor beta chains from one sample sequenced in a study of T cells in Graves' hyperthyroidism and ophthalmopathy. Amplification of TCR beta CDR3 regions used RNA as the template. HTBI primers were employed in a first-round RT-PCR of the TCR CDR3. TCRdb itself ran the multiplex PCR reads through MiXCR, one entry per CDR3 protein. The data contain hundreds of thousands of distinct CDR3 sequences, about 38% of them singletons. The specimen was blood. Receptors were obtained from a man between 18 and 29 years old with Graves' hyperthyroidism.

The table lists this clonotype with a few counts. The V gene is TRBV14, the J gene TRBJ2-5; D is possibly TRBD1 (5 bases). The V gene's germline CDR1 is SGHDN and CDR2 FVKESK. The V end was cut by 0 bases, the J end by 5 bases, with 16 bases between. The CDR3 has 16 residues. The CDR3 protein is CASSQDWIGQGETQYF. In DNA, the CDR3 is TGTGCCAGCAGCCAAGACTGGATAGGACAAGGGGAGACCCAGTACTTC.

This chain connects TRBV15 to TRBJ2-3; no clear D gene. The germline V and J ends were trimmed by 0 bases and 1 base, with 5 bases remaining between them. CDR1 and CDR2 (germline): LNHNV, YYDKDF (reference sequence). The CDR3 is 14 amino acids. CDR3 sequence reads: CATSRDRGTDTQYF. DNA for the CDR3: TGTGCCACCAGCAGAGATCGGGGCACAGATACGCAGTATTTT.

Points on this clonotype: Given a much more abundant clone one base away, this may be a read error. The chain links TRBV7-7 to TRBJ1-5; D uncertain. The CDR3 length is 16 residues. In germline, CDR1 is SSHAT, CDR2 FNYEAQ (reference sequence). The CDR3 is CASSLVWRASNQAQHF. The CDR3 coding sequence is TGTGCTAGCAGCTTAGTATGGAGAGCAAGCAATCAGGCCCAGCATTTT. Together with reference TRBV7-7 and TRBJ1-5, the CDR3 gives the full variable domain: GAGVSQSPRYKVTKRGQDVTLRCDPISSHATLYWYQQALGQGPEFLTYFNYEAQPDKSGLPSDRFSAERPEGSISTLTIQRTEQRDSAMYRCASSLVWRASNQAQHFGDGTRLSIL.

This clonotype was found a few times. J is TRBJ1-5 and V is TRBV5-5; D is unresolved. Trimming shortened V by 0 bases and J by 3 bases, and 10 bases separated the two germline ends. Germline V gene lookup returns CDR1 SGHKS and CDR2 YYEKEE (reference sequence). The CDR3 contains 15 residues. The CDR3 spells CASSLATSVNQPQHF. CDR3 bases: TGTGCCAGCAGCTTGGCGACCTCAGTCAATCAGCCCCAGCATTTT.

The CDR3 is CATSDSTSGSIHEQYF. CDR3 sequence (DNA): TGTGCCACCAGTGATTCAACTAGCGGGAGCATCCACGAGCAGTACTTC. This chain joins TRBV24-1 and TRBJ2-7; 11 bases agree with TRBD2. CDR1 KGHDR and CDR2 SFDVKD come from the germline V gene. The CDR3 runs 16 residues. V trimming: 2 bases; J trimming: 5 bases; junction bases outside the gene matches: 7.

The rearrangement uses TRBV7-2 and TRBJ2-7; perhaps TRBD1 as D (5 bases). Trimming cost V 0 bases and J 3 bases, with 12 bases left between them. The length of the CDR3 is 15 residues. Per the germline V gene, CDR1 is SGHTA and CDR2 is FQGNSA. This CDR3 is CASSLALGLGYEQYF. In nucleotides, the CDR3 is TGTGCCAGCAGCTTAGCGCTGGGGCTAGGCTACGAGCAGTACTTC.

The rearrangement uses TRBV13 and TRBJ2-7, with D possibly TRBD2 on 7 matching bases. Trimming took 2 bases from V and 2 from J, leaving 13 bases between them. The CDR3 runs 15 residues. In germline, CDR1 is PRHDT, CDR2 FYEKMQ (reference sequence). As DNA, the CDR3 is TGTGCCAGCAGCTTACGGGGGGCGAGGGCCTACGAGCAGTACTTC. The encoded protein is CASSLRGARAYEQYF.

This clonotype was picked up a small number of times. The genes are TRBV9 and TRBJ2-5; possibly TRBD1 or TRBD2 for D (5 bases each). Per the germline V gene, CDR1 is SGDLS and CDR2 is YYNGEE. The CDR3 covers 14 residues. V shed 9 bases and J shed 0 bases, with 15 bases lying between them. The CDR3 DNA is TGTGCCAACAACGGTGGGGACGACCAAGAGACCCAGTACTTC. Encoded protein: CANNGGDDQETQYF.